Shown below are 15 T cell receptor beta chains from a single sample sequenced in a study of blood T cells in healthy people across ages. The use of a sample-barcoded 5' primer and a J-beta primer mix characterized a second PCR of roughly 7 to 11 cycles. Using its own MiXCR run on the 5' RACE reads, TCRdb lists one record per CDR3 protein. The profile shows approximately 1,700,000 distinct CDR3 sequences, about 39% of them singletons. Sequenced: blood. These receptors originate from a human donor in good health.

The rearrangement links TRBV7-9 to TRBJ1-6; 8 bases agree with TRBD1. Germline-derived CDR1 and CDR2 are SEHNR and FQNEAQ (reference sequence). CDR3 length: 15 amino acids. V lost 5 bases to trimming and J lost 9 bases; unmatched junction nucleotides: 9. CDR3 sequence (DNA): TGTGCCAGCAGCCTTCGGACAGGGCTTGTTTCACCCCTCCACTTT. Protein: CASSLRTGLVSPLHF.

This clonotype was detected a few times. The rearrangement links TRBV29-1 to TRBJ1-2; 7 bases align to TRBD1. The CDR3 runs to 12 residues. Germline V gives CDR1 SQVTM, CDR2 ANQGSEA. After removal of 4 bases from V and 5 bases from J, the junction contained 4 bases not matched to a gene. The CDR3 reads CSVVRDSYGYTF. CDR3 nucleotide sequence: TGCAGCGTTGTCCGGGACAGTTATGGCTACACCTTC.

The count of this clonotype is one. The V and J genes are TRBV6-6 and TRBJ2-3; TRBD1 agrees at 7 bases. Per germline, CDR1 MNHNY and CDR2 SVGAGI (reference sequence). The CDR3 loop spans 16 amino acids. Trimming cost V 6 bases and J 2 bases; bases outside gene matches: 11. This chain's CDR3 is CASRQGPLYSTDTQYF. The CDR3 DNA reads as TGTGCCAGCAGACAGGGGCCATTGTACTCCACAGATACGCAGTATTTT.

In this sample, this clonotype turned up a few times. V gene TRBV21-1 combines with J gene TRBJ2-5; TRBD1, the table's D call, was not compared with the DNA. TRBV21-1 is recorded as a pseudogene. The CDR3 sequence is 11 residues long. The CDR3 DNA follows: TGTGCCAGACGAATGGGGGTACTGGAGTACTTC. Protein product: CARRMGVLEYF.

This clonotype was observed a handful of times. The CDR3 nucleotides read TGCGCCAGCAGCCAAGATCTGTTGGGGGGCAGAAAGACCCAGTACTTC. Residues: CASSQDLLGGRKTQYF. The chain combines TRBV4-3 with TRBJ2-5; D may match TRBD1 or TRBD2 (6 bases each). Per the germline V gene, CDR1 is LGHNA and CDR2 is YSLEER. V lost 0 bases to trimming and J lost 6 bases, with 17 bases between them. The CDR3 runs 16 residues.

This clonotype has more than one count but fewer than ten. The chain recombines TRBV15 with TRBJ2-3; 8 nucleotides match TRBD1. Germline CDR1 and CDR2: LNHNV and YYDKDF (reference sequence). V was clipped by 0 bases and J by 1 base; unmatched bases: 6. The CDR3 length is 17 residues. The CDR3 reads CATSRDRGRLGTDTQYF. CDR3 bases: TGTGCCACCAGCAGAGACAGGGGGCGGTTGGGCACAGATACGCAGTATTTT.

The chain is built from TRBV4-2 and TRBJ2-7; D is perhaps TRBD1 (6 bases). The V gene's germline CDR1 is LGHNA and CDR2 YNFKEQ. V gave up 0 bases and J gave up 3 bases, with 15 bases separating them. The CDR3 runs 16 residues. CDR3 amino acids: CASSQDRQVQIYEQYF. Written as DNA, the CDR3 is TGTGCCAGCAGCCAAGATAGACAGGTACAAATCTACGAGCAGTACTTC.

The V and J genes are TRBV29-1 and TRBJ2-7, with D possibly TRBD2 on 6 matching bases. The germline V gene has CDR1 SQVTM and CDR2 ANQGSEA. The CDR3 extends over 12 amino acids. Deletions cut 6 bases from V and 0 bases from J, with 9 bases between. The CDR3 spells CSVRDFSYEQYF. In nucleotides, the CDR3 is TGCAGCGTCCGGGACTTCTCCTACGAGCAGTACTTC.

This clonotype was observed at least ten times. This chain connects TRBV6-2 or TRBV6-3 to TRBJ2-1, with TRBD1 matching over 8 bases. The junction had 9 bases not matched to a gene; V was cut back by 10 bases and J by 4 bases. This CDR3 is 14 amino acids long. Germline lookup yields CDR1 MNHEY and CDR2 SVGEGT. In DNA form, the CDR3 reads TGTGCCACTTCCGGGACAGGAGAATACAATGAGCAGTTCTTC. This encodes CATSGTGEYNEQFF.

V gene TRBV4-3 combines with J gene TRBJ2-5, with 8 bases matching TRBD2. The CDR3 has 16 residues. V was clipped by 0 bases and J by 5 bases; unmatched bases: 8. CDR1 and CDR2 from the germline V gene are LGHNA and YSLEER. CDR3 DNA: TGCGCCAGCAGCCAAGACAACGGGGGGGCCGAGGAGACCCAGTACTTC. Amino acid sequence: CASSQDNGGAEETQYF.

This chain connects TRBV20-1 to TRBJ1-1; TRBD1 aligns across 7 bases. V lost 6 bases and J lost 4; bases outside the gene matches: 5. Germline V CDR1 and CDR2: DFQATT, SNEGSKA (reference sequence). This CDR3 contains 12 residues. This CDR3 reads CSAPTGPTEAFF. The CDR3 DNA reads as TGCAGTGCGCCGACAGGGCCCACTGAAGCTTTCTTT.

The chain links TRBV6-6 to TRBJ2-7; 11 bases line up with TRBD1. J lost 7 bases, V lost 2 bases, and 4 bases had no gene match. There are 14 residues in the CDR3. Germline CDR1 reads MNHNY; CDR2 reads SVGAGI (reference sequence). CDR3 amino acids: CASSYGTGGVEQYF. CDR3 nucleotide sequence: TGTGCCAGCAGTTACGGGACAGGGGGTGTGGAGCAGTACTTC.

This clonotype has a handful of counts. The chain recombines TRBV9 with TRBJ2-7; 11 bases are a match to TRBD2. Germline values: CDR1 SGDLS, CDR2 YYNGEE. The ends lost 2 bases at V and 0 bases at J; junction bases unmatched: 7. The CDR3 contains 17 residues. CDR3 residues: CASSVGSGGAYSYEQYF. The CDR3 DNA sequence: TGTGCCAGCAGCGTCGGTAGCGGGGGGGCTTACTCCTACGAGCAGTACTTC.

The rearrangement links TRBV20-1 to TRBJ2-4; no reliable D call. Judging by the DNA end, TRBJ2-7 fits better; the J call may be wrong. This CDR3 contains 14 residues. Germline assignment: CDR1 DFQATT and CDR2 SNEGSKA (reference sequence). The CDR3 nucleotides read TGCAGTGCTAGAGTGGCCTTACGAGGCCGCGAGCAGTACTTC. Its protein product is CSARVALRGREQYF.

This clonotype has just one count. V usage is TRBV9 and J usage is TRBJ2-3; D possibly corresponds to TRBD2 (6 bases). The V gene's germline CDR1 is SGDLS and CDR2 YYNGEE. The CDR3 contains 16 residues. V was cut by 0 bases and J by 5 bases, with 16 bases left in between. CDR3: CASSVAPETSGDTQYF. The CDR3 coding sequence is TGTGCCAGCAGCGTAGCTCCCGAGACTAGTGGAGATACGCAGTATTTT.